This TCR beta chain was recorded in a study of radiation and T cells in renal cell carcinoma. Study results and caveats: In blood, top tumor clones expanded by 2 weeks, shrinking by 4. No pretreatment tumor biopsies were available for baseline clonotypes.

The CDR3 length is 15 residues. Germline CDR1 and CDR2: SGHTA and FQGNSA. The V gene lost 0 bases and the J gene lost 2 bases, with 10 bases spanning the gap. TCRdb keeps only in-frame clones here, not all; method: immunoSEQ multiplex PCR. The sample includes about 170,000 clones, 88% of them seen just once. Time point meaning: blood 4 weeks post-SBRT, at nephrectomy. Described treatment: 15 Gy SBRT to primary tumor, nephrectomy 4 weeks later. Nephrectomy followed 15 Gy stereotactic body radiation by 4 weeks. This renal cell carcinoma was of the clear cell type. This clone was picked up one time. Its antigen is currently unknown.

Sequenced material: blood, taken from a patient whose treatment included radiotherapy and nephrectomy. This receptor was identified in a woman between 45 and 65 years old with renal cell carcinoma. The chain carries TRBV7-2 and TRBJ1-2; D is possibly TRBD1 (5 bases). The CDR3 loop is CASSLAPTENYGYTF. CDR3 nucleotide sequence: TGTGCCAGCAGCTTAGCCCCGACAGAGAACTATGGCTACACCTTC.